This T cell receptor (beta chain) was recorded in a study of blood T cells in healthy people across ages. General observations from the study: One million T cells yielded diversity estimates that were considered underestimates. Donor CMV infection status was unknown, possibly confounding age-related changes in expanded clonotypes.

This clonotype has just a few counts. Its antigen is still unknown. Donation came from healthy Caucasian individuals in Russia who were aged 6 to 90. Roughly 9.8 milliliters of peripheral blood were drawn from each donor. The CDR3 runs 15 residues. V lost 3 bases and J 2 bases, leaving 13 bases between the germline ends. CDR1 is ENHRY, CDR2 SYGVKD, per germline. The authors ran a second PCR of 7 to 11 cycles using a sample-barcoded 5' primer and a J-beta primer mix. From the 5' RACE reads, TCRdb called clonotypes with MiXCR, one entry per CDR3 protein. The sample records roughly 680,000 distinct CDR3 sequences, roughly 49% being singletons.

Material: blood. The TCR was taken from a woman aged 60-70 years in good health. The rearrangement joins TRBV10-3 to TRBJ2-5; D is perhaps TRBD1 (5 bases). The DNA of the CDR3 is TGTGCCATCAGTGACAGTAGGGGCGGACAAGAGACCCAGTACTTC. This translates into CAISDSRGGQETQYF.